This is a list of T cell receptor beta chains from one sample in a study of Graves' ophthalmopathy and Graves' hyperthyroidism. TCRdb reprocessed the multiplex PCR reads via MiXCR and lists one record per CDR3 protein. This sample has 680,000 or so distinct CDR3 sequences, with 22% found just once. Source material: peripheral blood. These receptor sequences come from a woman aged 18-29 years with stable Graves' hyperthyroidism. Some clones in this sample may be carry-over from other donors' samples. Each CDR3 is given with its conserved first and last residue. Fields, in order: D gene, V gene, clone size, J gene, CDR3 protein, CDR3 DNA. The D gene is left open where the match is weak. Not all rows give a size; the values are once, few, many and, for expanded clones, a class.

>NA|TRBV7-9|many|TRBJ1-6
CASSLGRGIGNSPLHF
TGTGCCAGCAGCTTAGGAAGGGGCATTGGAAATTCACCCCTCCACTTT
>TRBD1|TRBV6-1|NA|TRBJ1-1
CASSADRATNTEAFF
TGTGCCAGCAGTGCGGACAGGGCTACGAACACTGAAGCTTTCTTT
>NA|TRBV19|many|TRBJ1-1
CASRREVGTEAFF
TGTGCCAGTAGGCGAGAGGTGGGCACTGAAGCTTTCTTT
>TRBD1|TRBV6-1|few|TRBJ1-6
CASSTQGGYNSPLHF
TGTGCCAGCAGTACGCAGGGGGGCTATAATTCACCCCTCCACTTT
>TRBD1|TRBV9|many|TRBJ1-1
CASSASGDRVWGTEAFF
TGTGCCAGCAGCGCGTCGGGGGACAGGGTGTGGGGGACTGAAGCTTTCTTT
>NA|TRBV5-1|many|TRBJ1-2
CASSLVEDYGYTF
TGCGCCAGCAGCTTGGTTGAGGACTATGGCTACACCTTC
>TRBD1|TRBV6-1|few|TRBJ1-2
CASSGTGGDGYTF
TGTGCCAGCAGTGGGACAGGCGGTGATGGCTACACCTTC
>NA|TRBV6-1|few|TRBJ2-2
CASRVGVLGTGELFF
TGTGCCAGCAGGGTGGGGGTCCTGGGGACCGGGGAGCTGTTTTTT
>NA|TRBV28|many|TRBJ2-2
CASSFGVRNTGELFF
TGTGCCAGCAGTTTTGGAGTCAGGAACACCGGGGAGCTGTTTTTT
>TRBD2|TRBV12-3/TRBV12-4|many|TRBJ2-2
CASSFGAGGPTGELFF
TGTGCCAGCAGTTTTGGAGCGGGAGGCCCAACCGGGGAGCTGTTTTTT
>NA|TRBV6-1|NA|TRBJ1-1
CASRDLMEWATEAFF
TGTGCCAGCAGAGATCTGATGGAGTGGGCCACTGAAGCTTTCTTT
>NA|TRBV20-1|many|TRBJ1-5
CSARDTTAFNQPQHF
TGCAGTGCTAGAGATACGACAGCCTTTAATCAGCCCCAGCATTTT
>NA|TRBV9|many|TRBJ2-5
CASSVEGETQYF
TGTGCCAGCAGCGTAGAGGGAGAGACCCAGTACTTC
>NA|TRBV5-5|many|TRBJ2-7
CASSPQPGGYEQYF
TGTGCCAGCAGCCCCCAGCCCGGCGGCTACGAGCAGTACTTC
>NA|TRBV6-5|many|TRBJ1-3
CASSYSGQYGNTIYF
TGTGCCAGCAGTTACTCCGGCCAGTATGGAAACACCATATATTTT
>NA|TRBV3-1|many|TRBJ1-1
CASSGQRMGRNTEAFF
TGTGCCAGCTCTGGCCAGAGGATGGGGCGGAACACTGAAGCTTTCTTT
>TRBD1|TRBV6-2/TRBV6-3|many|TRBJ2-7
CASNWDRFYEQYF
TGTGCCAGCAACTGGGACAGGTTCTACGAGCAGTACTTC
>NA|TRBV18|NA|TRBJ2-7
CASSPPVGAHEQYF
TGTGCCAGCTCACCACCCGTGGGAGCGCACGAGCAGTACTTC
>NA|TRBV11-2|many|TRBJ2-5
CASSLFPLQETQYF
TGTGCCAGCAGCTTGTTTCCGCTCCAAGAGACCCAGTACTTC
>NA|TRBV6-5|NA|TRBJ2-4
CASSYRGAKNIQYF
TGTGCCAGCAGTTACCGGGGGGCCAAAAACATTCAGTACTTC
>NA|TRBV2|many|TRBJ1-5
CASSELGAESNQPQHF
TGTGCCAGCAGTGAGTTGGGGGCAGAGAGCAATCAGCCCCAGCATTTT
>NA|TRBV2|NA|TRBJ2-2
CASSGKNSNTGELFF
TGTGCCAGCAGTGGGAAGAATTCGAACACCGGGGAGCTGTTTTTT
>TRBD1|TRBV6-1|many|TRBJ1-1
CASRDRGKNTEAFF
TGTGCCAGCAGGGACAGGGGGAAGAACACTGAAGCTTTCTTT
>NA|TRBV19|NA|TRBJ1-1
CASSAQSAEAFF
TGTGCCAGTAGTGCCCAGTCGGCTGAAGCTTTCTTT
>TRBD1|TRBV29-1|few|TRBJ1-1
CSATGANTEAFF
TGCAGCGCCACAGGGGCGAACACTGAAGCTTTCTTT
>NA|TRBV11-2|many|TRBJ2-7
CASSLDPGFPFYEQYF
TGTGCCAGCAGCTTAGACCCGGGGTTTCCCTTTTACGAGCAGTACTTC
>NA|TRBV28|many|TRBJ1-5
CASKTGSWNQPQHF
TGTGCCAGCAAAACAGGATCTTGGAATCAGCCCCAGCATTTT
>TRBD1|TRBV11-2|few|TRBJ1-5
CASSLEGTAHQPQHF
TGTGCCAGCAGCTTAGAGGGGACAGCTCATCAGCCCCAGCATTTT
>NA|TRBV7-8|many|TRBJ1-3
CASSLNRVVFGNTIYF
TGTGCCAGCAGCTTAAACAGGGTAGTGTTTGGAAACACCATATATTTT
>TRBD1|TRBV28|NA|TRBJ2-5
CATQSGDRGLGETQYF
TGTGCTACGCAGAGTGGGGACAGGGGGCTCGGGGAGACCCAGTACTTC
>TRBD1|TRBV5-1|many|TRBJ2-7
CASSSDRDRGYEQYF
TGCGCCAGCAGTTCAGACCGGGACAGAGGCTACGAGCAGTACTTC
>TRBD2|TRBV9|many|TRBJ2-5
CASSVVGGRLQETQYF
TGTGCCAGCAGCGTAGTCGGGGGGAGGTTACAAGAGACCCAGTACTTC
>NA|TRBV6-5|many|TRBJ1-1
CASSYYTGTVNTEAFF
TGTGCCAGCAGTTACTATACCGGGACGGTGAACACTGAAGCTTTCTTT
>NA|TRBV5-1|NA|TRBJ2-5
CASSLATTEAGGETQYF
TGCGCCAGCAGCTTGGCTACCACAGAAGCGGGCGGAGAGACCCAGTACTTC
>TRBD1|TRBV2|NA|TRBJ1-1
CASRLRTGYNTEAFF
TGTGCCAGCAGGCTCAGGACAGGGTATAACACTGAAGCTTTCTTT
>NA|TRBV12-3/TRBV12-4|NA|TRBJ1-5
CATNNDRPGNQPQHF
TGTGCCACGAATAACGACAGGCCTGGCAATCAGCCCCAGCATTTT
>NA|TRBV25-1|NA|TRBJ1-2
CASSTGLLGGYTF
TGTGCCAGCAGTACGGGACTGTTGGGGGGCTACACCTTC
>NA|TRBV7-8|NA|TRBJ1-6
CASRETDYNSPLHF
TGTGCCAGCAGGGAGACAGATTATAATTCACCCCTCCACTTT
>NA|TRBV12-3/TRBV12-4|few|TRBJ2-4
CASSFLGIGDIQYF
TGTGCCAGCAGTTTTCTGGGGATTGGTGACATTCAGTACTTC
>NA|TRBV7-2|NA|TRBJ2-5
CASSLALLSGTSRETQYF
TGTGCCAGCAGCTTAGCCTTACTATCGGGTACTAGTCGGGAGACCCAGTACTTC
>TRBD1|TRBV28|many|TRBJ1-2
CASSPGTGVGSGYTF
TGTGCCAGCAGTCCCGGGACAGGGGTAGGGTCTGGCTACACCTTC
>NA|TRBV9|few|TRBJ2-5
CASSVGADGETQYF
TGTGCCAGCAGCGTAGGGGCAGACGGCGAGACCCAGTACTTC
>NA|TRBV28|NA|TRBJ2-7
CASSIMDISYEQYF
TGTGCCAGCAGTATCATGGACATCTCCTACGAGCAGTACTTC
>TRBD2|TRBV20-1|many|TRBJ2-7
CSAWTSGAYEQYF
TGCAGTGCCTGGACTAGCGGCGCCTACGAGCAGTACTTC
>NA|TRBV20-1|many|TRBJ1-5
CSARDWGSRNQPQHF
TGCAGTGCTAGAGATTGGGGATCACGCAATCAGCCCCAGCATTTT
>NA|TRBV10-3|NA|TRBJ2-7
CAIRRGGAGYYEQYF
TGTGCCATCAGGCGAGGGGGGGCCGGATACTACGAGCAGTACTTC
>NA|TRBV5-6|NA|TRBJ1-2
CASSLGRYRGYTF
TGTGCCAGCAGCTTGGGTCGGTACCGCGGCTACACCTTC
>TRBD1|TRBV20-1|NA|TRBJ1-2
CSARLGQGYGYTF
TGCAGTGCTCGACTGGGACAGGGTTATGGCTACACCTTC
>TRBD1|TRBV7-2|many|TRBJ1-2
CASSFGQGAYYGYTF
TGTGCCAGCAGCTTCGGACAGGGGGCATACTATGGCTACACCTTC
>NA|TRBV18|few|TRBJ2-7
CASSQTSLGYEQYF
TGTGCCAGCTCACAAACATCACTTGGCTACGAGCAGTACTTC
>NA|TRBV19|many|TRBJ1-1
CASRSDRNTEAFF
TGTGCCAGTAGATCAGACAGGAACACTGAAGCTTTCTTT
>NA|TRBV3-1|few|TRBJ1-6
CASSQDWGNSPLHF
TGTGCCAGCAGCCAAGATTGGGGGAATTCACCCCTCCACTTT
>NA|TRBV12-3/TRBV12-4|few|TRBJ1-1
CASSSGVRSFF
TGTGCCAGCAGTTCTGGTGTAAGAAGTTTCTTT
>NA|TRBV3-1|few|TRBJ1-1
CASSQEVTKNTEAFF
TGTGCCAGCAGCCAAGAGGTTACCAAGAACACTGAAGCTTTCTTT
>NA|TRBV13|NA|TRBJ2-1
CASSSRETGLFTNHEQFF
TGTGCCAGCAGCTCCCGAGAGACGGGCCTCTTTACCAACCATGAGCAGTTCTTC